Below, 12 T cell receptor beta chains from the same sample are listed, as sequenced in a study of blood T cell repertoires in COVID-19. TCRdb keeps only in-frame clones here, not all; method: immunoSEQ multiplex PCR. The table records 130,000 to 150,000 clones, roughly nine tenths of them present only once. Sequencing used peripheral blood. The source is a man aged 18 to 29 with COVID-19, enrolled during active disease.

V is TRBV7-2 and J is TRBJ2-5, with a possible D match to TRBD2 (6 bases). Between the trimmed V and J ends, which lost 5 bases and 5 bases, there was a span of 21 bases. Germline V gene data show CDR1 as SGHTA and CDR2 as FQGNSA. The CDR3 totals 16 residues. The CDR3 sequence: CASSPEGGAVGETQYF. The CDR3, as DNA: TGTGCCAGCAGCCCAGAGGGCGGGGCCGTGGGCGAGACCCAGTACTTC.

Only one count was recorded for this clone. Other DNA sequences in the same sample also yield this CDR3. V is TRBV9 and J is TRBJ2-2; D gene uncertain. This CDR3 has 11 residues. The germline CDR1 and CDR2 sequences are SGDLS and YYNGEE. Trimming left V 6 bases short and J 2 bases short, with 2 bases between. For the CDR3, the DNA is TGTGCCAGCACAAACACCGGGGAGCTGTTTTTT. Translation: CASTNTGELFF.

V and J are TRBV12-3 or TRBV12-4 and TRBJ2-3; D is ambiguous. The V end lost 2 bases, the J end lost 4 bases, and 4 bases lay between the germline ends. The CDR3 has 12 amino acids. The CDR3 nucleotides are TGTGCCAGCAGTTTAAAGCCAGATACGCAGTATTTT. The encoded protein is CASSLKPDTQYF.

The chain employs TRBV7-9 and TRBJ2-3; 10 bases agree with TRBD2. V gave up 1 base and J gave up 10 bases; unmatched junction bases: 11. In germline, CDR1 is SEHNR, CDR2 FQNEAQ (reference sequence). The CDR3 has 16 amino acids. The chain's CDR3 is CASSLVGLAGVVAQYF. The CDR3 nucleotides are TGTGCCAGCAGCTTAGTCGGCCTAGCGGGAGTTGTGGCGCAGTATTTT.

This chain links TRBV20-1 with TRBJ1-2; D remains unclear. Trimming removed 3 bases at V and 2 bases at J, with 7 bases between. CDR3 size: 12 residues. Germline CDR1 reads DFQATT; CDR2 reads SNEGSKA (reference sequence). As DNA, the CDR3 is TGCAGTGCTAGTTCGGGAAACTATGGCTACACCTTC. Amino acid sequence: CSASSGNYGYTF.

The chain uses TRBV7-2 and TRBJ2-5; 7 bases fit TRBD1. The CDR3 has 15 amino acids. Germline lookup yields CDR1 SGHTA and CDR2 FQGNSA. The V segment lost 1 base and the J segment 4 bases; nucleotides outside the gene matches: 6. Here the CDR3 reads CASSLGPGGGETQYF. Here the CDR3 DNA reads TGTGCCAGCAGCTTAGGCCCAGGGGGTGGAGAGACCCAGTACTTC.

V and J are TRBV4-1 and TRBJ2-6, with D possibly being TRBD2 (6 bases). Germline CDR1 is MGHRA and CDR2 is YSYEKL. Trimming cost V 1 base and J 1 base, with 17 bases left between them. The CDR3 spans 19 residues. The CDR3 sequence is CASSQGLLGAGSGANVLTF. The CDR3 DNA reads TGCGCCAGCAGCCAAGGCCTCCTGGGAGCGGGTTCTGGGGCCAACGTCCTGACTTTC.

V usage is TRBV10-2 and J usage is TRBJ2-2, with D perhaps given as TRBD1 or TRBD2 (6 bases each). Germline V gene data show CDR1 as WSHSY and CDR2 as SAAADI. The length of the CDR3 is 14 residues. Trimming removed 6 bases at V and 2 bases at J, with 10 bases between. CDR3 in DNA: TGCGCCAGCAGAGAGGGGGGCAACACCGGGGAGCTGTTTTTT. Encoded protein: CASREGGNTGELFF.

The rearrangement uses TRBV2 and TRBJ2-7, with 7 bases aligning to TRBD1. J was trimmed by 1 base and V by 6 bases; bases with no gene match: 6. The CDR3 extends over 14 amino acids. CDR1 and CDR2 (germline): SNHLY, FYNNEI. CDR3: CASRIEGASYEQYF. DNA of the CDR3: TGTGCCAGCAGGATTGAGGGGGCTTCCTACGAGCAGTACTTC.

The V call is TRBV3-1 (or the pseudogene TRBV3-2), the J call TRBJ1-2, with a tentative D call TRBD1 (6 bases). V lost 1 base to trimming and J lost 5 bases, with 11 bases between them. Germline-derived CDR1 and CDR2 are LGHDT and YNNKEL (reference sequence). The CDR3 consists of 14 residues. The CDR3 DNA follows: TGTGCCAGCAGCCAAGCACAGGGTTTTTATGGCTACACCTTC. Its protein is CASSQAQGFYGYTF.

The chain links TRBV28 to TRBJ2-7, with 7 bases that match TRBD1. This CDR3 spans 16 amino acids. Germline loops: CDR1 MDHEN, CDR2 SYDVKM. J was trimmed by 3 bases and V by 1 base; bases with no gene match: 9. In nucleotides, the CDR3 is TGTGCCAGCAGTTTATTTTCGACAGGGCTGGTCTACGAGCAGTACTTC. Residues: CASSLFSTGLVYEQYF.

This clone is a singleton in its sample. The chain has TRBV15 and TRBJ1-5, with D hard to call. The germline gives CDR1 LNHNV, CDR2 YYDKDF (reference sequence). Trimming took 0 bases from V and 5 from J, leaving 20 bases between them. There are 18 residues in the CDR3. The CDR3 nucleotides are TGTGCCACCAGCAGAGATTTCCCCACCGGGAGGGTGGATCAGCCCCAGCATTTT. Protein sequence: CATSRDFPTGRVDQPQHF.